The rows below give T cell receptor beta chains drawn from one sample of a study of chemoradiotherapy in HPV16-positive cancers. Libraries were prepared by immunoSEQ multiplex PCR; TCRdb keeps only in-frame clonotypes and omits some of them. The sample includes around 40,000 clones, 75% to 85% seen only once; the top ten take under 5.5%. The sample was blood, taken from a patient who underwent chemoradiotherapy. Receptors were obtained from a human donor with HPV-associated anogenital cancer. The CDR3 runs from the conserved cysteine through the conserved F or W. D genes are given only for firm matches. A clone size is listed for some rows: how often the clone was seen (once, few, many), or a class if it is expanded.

CASGGGYNVLTF TGTGCCAGCGGCGGGGGGTACAACGTCCTGACTTTC TRBJ2-6 few TRBD2 TRBV7-8
CASSPPKTGNTGELFF TGTGCCAGCTCACCACCTAAGACAGGGAACACCGGGGAGCTGTTTTTT TRBJ2-2 NA NA TRBV18
CASSKYPGYEQYF TGTGCCAGCAGCAAATACCCAGGTTACGAGCAGTACTTC TRBJ2-7 NA NA TRBV7-9
CASSQGGELFF TGTGCCAGCAGCCAAGGCGGGGAGCTGTTTTTT TRBJ2-2 NA NA TRBV16
CASSSTRGNEQFF TGTGCCAGCAGTTCCACGCGGGGCAATGAGCAGTTCTTC TRBJ2-1 few NA TRBV6-5
CASSLYLGGENEQFF TGTGCCAGCAGCTTATATCTCGGGGGGGAGAATGAGCAGTTCTTC TRBJ2-1 NA TRBD2 TRBV7-9
CAGGRSYGYTF TGTGCCGGCGGACGGAGCTATGGCTACACCTTC TRBJ1-2 few NA TRBV28
CASSPGGTGFYPNEAFF TGTGCCAGCAGCCCGGGGGGGACAGGGTTCTATCCAAATGAAGCTTTCTTT TRBJ1-1 NA TRBD1 TRBV5-4
CASVPDWSGGNEQYF TGTGCCAGCGTCCCAGACTGGAGCGGGGGGAACGAGCAGTACTTC TRBJ2-7 NA TRBD2 TRBV6-6
CASSWDRDTQYF TGCGCCAGCAGCTGGGACCGGGATACGCAGTATTTT TRBJ2-3 NA NA TRBV5-1
CAIMAETGGSYEQYF TGTGCCATTATGGCCGAGACAGGGGGCTCCTACGAGCAGTACTTC TRBJ2-7 NA TRBD1 TRBV10-3
CASNGISYNEQFF TGTGCCAGCAACGGGATATCCTACAATGAGCAGTTCTTC TRBJ2-1 NA NA TRBV10-3
CSVEGPTRGANVLTF TGCAGCGTTGAGGGCCCTACGCGGGGGGCCAACGTCCTGACTTTC TRBJ2-6 NA NA TRBV29-1
CASSRGLAGGYEQYF TGTGCCAGCAGCCGCGGACTAGCGGGGGGCTACGAGCAGTACTTC TRBJ2-7 few TRBD2 TRBV5-4
CASSHNRGGGYTF TGTGCCAGCAGCCATAACAGGGGTGGCGGCTACACCTTC TRBJ1-2 NA TRBD1 TRBV7-9
CSVAAGGGTDTQYF TGCAGCGTTGCCGCGGGAGGCGGCACAGATACGCAGTATTTT TRBJ2-3 NA TRBD2 TRBV29-1
CATSPRGGRRDQPQHF TGTGCCACCAGCCCAAGAGGGGGGCGGAGGGATCAGCCCCAGCATTTT TRBJ1-5 NA NA TRBV15
CAWSAVRANQPQHF TGTGCCTGGAGTGCTGTAAGGGCTAATCAGCCCCAGCATTTT TRBJ1-5 NA NA TRBV30
CATSSNRRRGSNYGYTF TGTGCCACCAGCAGCAACCGCAGGCGGGGATCTAACTATGGCTACACCTTC TRBJ1-2 once NA TRBV15
CASSEMPDTQYF TGTGCCAGCAGTGAAATGCCAGATACGCAGTATTTT TRBJ2-3 NA NA TRBV2
CASSTGIQPQHF TGTGCCAGCAGCACAGGGATTCAGCCCCAGCATTTT TRBJ1-5 NA NA TRBV6-6
CASGLSASGGLFKGELFF TGTGCTAGTGGTTTGTCTGCTAGCGGGGGCCTTTTTAAGGGGGAGCTGTTTTTT TRBJ2-2 NA TRBD2 TRBV12-5
CASSLIKLQPQHF TGTGCCAGCTCCCTTATCAAGCTTCAGCCCCAGCATTTT TRBJ1-5 NA NA TRBV18
CSVNVFLAKNIQYF TGCAGCGTTAACGTCTTCCTAGCCAAAAACATTCAGTACTTC TRBJ2-4 NA NA TRBV29-1
CAWSPGLVSHEQYF TGTGCCTGGTCGCCGGGACTAGTGAGCCACGAGCAGTACTTC TRBJ2-7 NA TRBD2 TRBV30
CASSRGQGQSEQFF TGTGCCAGCAGCAGAGGACAGGGGCAGAGTGAGCAGTTCTTC TRBJ2-1 NA TRBD1 TRBV7-2
CASTIGGNANTGELFF TGCGCCAGCACTATCGGGGGGAACGCGAACACCGGGGAGCTGTTTTTT TRBJ2-2 NA TRBD2 TRBV5-1
CTSSLAGGSTDTQYF TGCACCAGCAGCCTAGCGGGGGGGAGCACAGATACGCAGTATTTT TRBJ2-3 NA NA TRBV1
CASSPGGGLLPDTQYF TGTGCCAGCTCACCAGGCGGGGGGCTTCTCCCAGATACGCAGTATTTT TRBJ2-3 NA TRBD2 TRBV18
CASRMGEGYEQYF TGTGCCAGCAGAATGGGGGAAGGCTACGAGCAGTACTTC TRBJ2-7 NA NA TRBV25-1
CASSFPGTEGNTIYF TGTGCCAGCAGCTTCCCCGGGACCGAGGGAAACACCATATATTTT TRBJ1-3 once NA TRBV7-2
CASSLYLGGLGANVLTF TGTGCCAGCAGCTTATATTTAGGGGGTCTCGGGGCCAACGTCCTGACTTTC TRBJ2-6 NA NA TRBV7-8
CASSLEGGFAGADTQYF TGTGCCAGCAGCTTAGAGGGGGGTTTTGCGGGAGCAGATACGCAGTATTTT TRBJ2-3 NA NA TRBV7-2
CAISGTEETQYF TGTGCCATCAGTGGGACGGAAGAGACCCAGTACTTC TRBJ2-5 few NA TRBV10-3
CASSLNGWGVETQYF TGTGCCAGCAGCTTAAACGGTTGGGGGGTGGAGACCCAGTACTTC TRBJ2-5 NA NA TRBV7-2
CASSFGTRGLAGVLFADTQYF TGCGCCAGCAGCTTTGGAACCCGTGGCCTAGCGGGGGTGCTATTCGCAGATACGCAGTATTTT TRBJ2-3 NA TRBD2 TRBV5-1